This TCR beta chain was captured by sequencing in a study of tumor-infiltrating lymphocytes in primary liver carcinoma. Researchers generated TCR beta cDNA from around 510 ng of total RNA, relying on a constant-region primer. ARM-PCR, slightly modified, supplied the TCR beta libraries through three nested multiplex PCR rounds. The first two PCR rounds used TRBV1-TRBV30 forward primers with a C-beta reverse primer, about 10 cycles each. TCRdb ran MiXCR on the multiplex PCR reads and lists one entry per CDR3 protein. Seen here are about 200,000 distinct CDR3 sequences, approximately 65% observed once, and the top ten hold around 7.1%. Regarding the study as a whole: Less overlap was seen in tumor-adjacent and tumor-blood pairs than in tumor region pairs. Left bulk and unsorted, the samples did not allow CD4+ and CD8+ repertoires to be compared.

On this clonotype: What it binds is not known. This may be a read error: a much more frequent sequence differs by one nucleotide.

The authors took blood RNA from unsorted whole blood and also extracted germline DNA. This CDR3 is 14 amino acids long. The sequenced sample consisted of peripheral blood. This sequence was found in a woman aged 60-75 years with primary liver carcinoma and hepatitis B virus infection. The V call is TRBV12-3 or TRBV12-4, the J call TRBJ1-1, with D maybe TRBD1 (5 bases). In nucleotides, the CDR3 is TGTGCCGGCAGTTTCCGGGACGTGAACACTGAAGCTTTCTTT. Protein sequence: CAGSFRDVNTEAFF.